These 27 T cell receptor beta chains share one sample of origin, sequenced in a study of vaccination and CD4 T cells after COVID-19. Sample treatment: roughly 10-day PBMC culture with coronavirus spike peptide pools or control peptides (ViraFEST assay). Cultured CD4+ T cell DNA was sequenced using the Oncomine TCR Beta short-read assay. TCRdb re-called the PCR reads with MiXCR, one entry per CDR3 protein. The sample contains 20,000 to 30,000 distinct CDR3 sequences, 43% of which appear only once. These receptors' targets are unknown. The sample taken for sequencing was CD4+ T cells from blood, cultured in vitro. Receptors were obtained from a human donor who had recovered from COVID-19.

The rearrangement links TRBV6-1 to TRBJ1-2; no clear D. Germline CDR1 is MNHNS and CDR2 is SASEGT. The CDR3 has 12 amino acids. Trimming removed 9 bases from V and 8 bases from J, with 16 bases in between. DNA of the CDR3: TGTGCCAGTGCGTTACTATTAGGGGGCTACACCTTC. This codes for CASALLLGGYTF.

This clonotype was picked up a small number of times. The gene calls are TRBV4-2 and TRBJ1-6, with D maybe TRBD1 (6 bases). In germline, CDR1 is LGHNA, CDR2 YNFKEQ. Trimming left V 0 bases short and J 6 bases short, with 12 bases between. This CDR3 comprises 16 residues. The CDR3 protein is CASSQEGTGSNSPLHF. In DNA form, the CDR3 reads TGTGCCAGCAGCCAAGAAGGTACAGGGTCTAATTCACCCCTCCACTTT.

The chain has TRBV20-1 and TRBJ2-4, with D perhaps assigned TRBD1 or TRBD2 (5 bases each). Germline V gives CDR1 DFQATT, CDR2 SNEGSKA (reference sequence). The CDR3 covers 18 residues. V lost 4 bases, J lost 0 bases, and 22 bases lay in between. CDR3 sequence (DNA): TGCAGTGCTACAACTGGGACGGCTATCTTGTTAGCCAAAAACATTCAGTACTTC. It yields the protein CSATTGTAILLAKNIQYF.

The table lists this clonotype with a few counts. The rearrangement links TRBV7-8 to TRBJ1-6; D possibly corresponds to TRBD1 (6 bases). Trimming removed 6 bases at V and 3 bases at J, with 18 bases between. Germline assignment: CDR1 SGHVS and CDR2 FQNEAQ. The CDR3 spans 17 residues. The CDR3 region is CASSNAPDSSYNSPLHF. CDR3 DNA sequence: TGTGCCAGCAGTAATGCCCCGGACAGCAGCTATAATTCACCCCTCCACTTT.

CDR3 nucleotides: TGCGCCAGCAACCCGACACCGACCTCCTACGAGCAGTACTTC. Translation gives CASNPTPTSYEQYF. The rearrangement uses TRBV5-1 and TRBJ2-7; D remains unclear. This CDR3 region has 14 residues. Between the trimmed V and J ends, which lost 6 bases and 0 bases, there was a span of 13 bases. Germline V CDR1 and CDR2: SGHRS, YFSETQ.

This clonotype was detected a few times. The chain recombines TRBV4-3 with TRBJ2-3, with 11 positions matching TRBD2. The CDR3 sequence is 16 residues long. The V gene end was trimmed by 0 bases and the J gene end by 5 bases; junction bases not matched to a gene: 4. Germline V gives CDR1 LGHNA, CDR2 YSLEER. The CDR3, as DNA: TGCGCCAGCAGCCAAGATCCGCTAGCGGGAGGAGATACGCAGTATTTT. Encoded protein: CASSQDPLAGGDTQYF.

The V and J genes are TRBV7-3 and TRBJ2-6, with 7 bases lining up with TRBD1. The CDR3 extends over 17 amino acids. V lost 2 bases to trimming and J lost 3 bases; unmatched junction nucleotides: 7. Germline CDR1 and CDR2: SGHTA and FQGTGA. The CDR3 nucleotides are TGTGCCAGCAGCTTATGGACAGGCAGCTTTGGGGCCAACGTCCTGACTTTC. It is translated as CASSLWTGSFGANVLTF.

The chain employs TRBV28 and TRBJ2-7; 12 positions agree with TRBD2. CDR1 MDHEN and CDR2 SYDVKM come from the germline V gene. The CDR3 contains 14 residues. V shed 11 bases and J 2 bases; nucleotides not matched to a gene: 7. The CDR3 protein is CAVERTSGTYEQYF. The CDR3 bases are TGTGCCGTGGAGAGGACTAGCGGGACCTACGAGCAGTACTTC.

The chain is built from TRBV7-2 and TRBJ2-7, with D perhaps matching TRBD1 (5 bases). V lost 5 bases and J lost 2, with 13 bases in between. The CDR3 has 14 amino acids. CDR1 is SGHTA, CDR2 FQGNSA, per germline. The CDR3 nucleotides are TGTGCCAGCAGCGTTCTTCAGGGAACCTACGAGCAGTACTTC. This sequence encodes CASSVLQGTYEQYF.

The chain joins TRBV15 to TRBJ2-7; D remains ambiguous. V was trimmed by 0 bases and J by 9 bases, leaving 12 bases between them. Germline V gene sequence: CDR1 LNHNV, CDR2 YYDKDF (reference sequence). The CDR3 is 13 residues long. DNA for the CDR3: TGTGCCACCAGCAGAGAGGGTGACATCAGGCAGTACTTC. This sequence encodes CATSREGDIRQYF. Filled out from reference TRBV15 and TRBJ2-7, the complete variable domain reads DAMVIQNPRYQVTQFGKPVTLSCSQTLNHNVMYWYQQKSSQAPKLLFHYYDKDFNNEADTPDNFQSRRPNTSFCFLDIRSPGLGDTAMYLCATSREGDIRQYFGPGTRLTVT.

This clonotype was observed a handful of times. V and J are TRBV20-1 and TRBJ1-5; possibly TRBD1 for D (5 bases). Germline lookup yields CDR1 DFQATT and CDR2 SNEGSKA (reference sequence). Trimming stripped 0 bases from V and 2 bases from J, with 14 bases between. The CDR3 runs 16 residues. CDR3 coding DNA: TGCAGTGCTAGAGATCCCCGTCGAGGGGGCAATCAGCCCCAGCATTTT. Its translation: CSARDPRRGGNQPQHF.

The gene calls are TRBV20-1 and TRBJ2-1; 9 nucleotides match TRBD2. The CDR3 is made up of 16 amino acids. Trimming took 6 bases from V and 8 from J; bases not matched to a gene: 17. From germline, CDR1 is DFQATT and CDR2 SNEGSKA (reference sequence). CDR3 in DNA: TGCAGTGCCTCAGGCCCTCGCGGGAGGGCCAGGGATGAGCAGTTCTTC. Encoded protein: CSASGPRGRARDEQFF.

This clonotype occurred a few times. The CDR3: CSARAGHANTGELFF. Here the CDR3 DNA reads TGCAGTGCTAGGGCGGGACACGCGAACACCGGGGAGCTGTTTTTT. The J gene is TRBJ2-2, the V gene TRBV20-1; either TRBD1 or TRBD2 may fit D (6 bases each). This CDR3 comprises 15 residues. The germline CDR1 and CDR2 sequences are DFQATT and SNEGSKA (reference sequence). The V end was cut by 3 bases, the J end by 0 bases, with 11 bases between.

This clonotype was observed a handful of times. The CDR3 DNA sequence: TGTGCCAGCAGTTACGAGCGCCTAACGACTAACTATGGCTACACCTTC. Protein product: CASSYERLTTNYGYTF. The V call is TRBV6-2 or TRBV6-3, the J call TRBJ1-2; D is ambiguous. Trimming left V 2 bases short and J 0 bases short, with 13 bases between. The germline V gene has CDR1 MNHEY and CDR2 SVGEGT. This CDR3 contains 16 residues.

This clonotype was detected only a few times. This sequence joins TRBV6-2 or TRBV6-3 and TRBJ1-1; weak D call: TRBD1 (5 bases). The CDR3 sequence is 19 residues long. Germline V gives CDR1 MNHEY, CDR2 SVGEGT. V was cut by 3 bases and J by 5 bases, with 28 bases left in between. The DNA for the CDR3 is TGTGCCAGCAGTTATTCTATTGGGGCCCAGCCCGGGGGGTATACTGAAGCTTTCTTT. This translates into CASSYSIGAQPGGYTEAFF.

This clonotype was seen more than once but under ten times. The rearrangement uses TRBV6-1 and TRBJ1-6, with D tentatively TRBD1 (6 bases). The CDR3 is 14 residues long. The V and J ends lost 2 bases and 10 bases respectively, with 12 bases between them. CDR1 is MNHNS and CDR2 is SASEGT in the germline V gene. The CDR3 loop reads CASSESGVGSPLHF. The DNA of the CDR3 is TGTGCCAGCAGTGAATCAGGGGTCGGATCACCCCTCCACTTT.

This chain uses TRBV6-1 with TRBJ1-1; D is unclear. Germline CDR1 and CDR2: MNHNS and SASEGT. The CDR3 has 14 amino acids. Deletions cut 6 bases from V and 2 bases from J, with 13 bases between. The CDR3 sequence: CASRAPRINTEAFF. CDR3 DNA sequence: TGTGCCAGCAGGGCCCCGCGGATAAACACTGAAGCTTTCTTT.

This clonotype was seen a few times. Here the CDR3 DNA reads TGTGCCAGCAGCCTCCGGGAGCATTCTGGGGAGCAGTACTTC. Its protein is CASSLREHSGEQYF. The chain joins TRBV7-8 to TRBJ2-7, with D perhaps TRBD2 (6 bases). The V end lost 5 bases, the J end lost 7 bases, and 18 bases lay between the germline ends. The germline gives CDR1 SGHVS, CDR2 FQNEAQ. This CDR3 contains 14 residues. Supplemented by reference TRBV7-8 and TRBJ2-7, the full variable domain reads GAGVSQSPRYKVAKRGQDVALRCDPISGHVSLFWYQQALGQGPEFLTYFQNEAQLDKSGLPSDRFFAERPEGSVSTLKIQRTQQEDSAVYLCASSLREHSGEQYFGPGTRLTVT.

This clonotype was picked up a small number of times. This sequence joins TRBV30 and TRBJ2-1; D ambiguous. V was trimmed by 5 bases and J by 4 bases, leaving 6 bases between them. The germline CDR1 and CDR2 sequences are GTSNPN and SVGIG (reference sequence). The CDR3 loop spans 11 amino acids. CDR3 sequence reads: CAWSVYNEQFF. The CDR3 nucleotides are TGTGCCTGGTCAGTTTACAATGAGCAGTTCTTC.

The chain employs TRBV20-1 and TRBJ2-7, with TRBD2 matching over 13 bases. Unmatched junction bases numbered 7, after V lost 1 base and J lost 7 bases. The CDR3 loop spans 15 amino acids. Looked up from germline, CDR1 is DFQATT and CDR2 is SNEGSKA (reference sequence). This CDR3 is CSARAGLAGAREQYF. Here the CDR3 DNA reads TGCAGTGCTAGAGCCGGACTAGCGGGAGCGAGGGAGCAGTACTTC.

This clonotype was seen a few times. The genes are TRBV20-1 and TRBJ2-5, with 10 positions matching TRBD1. The CDR3 loop spans 16 amino acids. V dropped 0 bases and J dropped 2; count of bases not matched to a gene: 6. The germline V gene encodes CDR1 DFQATT and CDR2 SNEGSKA (reference sequence). The CDR3 region is CSARDTGQGHQETQYF. The CDR3 DNA follows: TGCAGTGCTAGAGATACGGGACAGGGGCATCAAGAGACCCAGTACTTC.

This clonotype was counted only a few times. This rearrangement joins TRBV12-3 or TRBV12-4 to TRBJ1-3, with TRBD1 as a possible D gene (5 bases). V dropped 6 bases and J dropped 0 bases, with 9 bases sitting between them. The CDR3 spans 14 residues. The chain's CDR3 is CASRTDSSGNTIYF. In DNA, the CDR3 is TGTGCCAGCAGGACTGACAGCTCTGGAAACACCATATATTTT.

The chain carries TRBV9 and TRBJ2-1; D uncertain. Germline CDR1 SGDLS, CDR2 YYNGEE. Trimming stripped 0 bases from V and 0 bases from J, with 7 bases between. The CDR3 is 15 amino acids. The CDR3 sequence: CASSVGVSSYNEQFF. CDR3 nucleotides: TGTGCCAGCAGCGTAGGGGTTAGCTCCTACAATGAGCAGTTCTTC.

This rearrangement joins TRBV25-1 to TRBJ2-7, with no clear D. The V and J ends lost 1 base and 5 bases respectively, with 12 bases between them. The CDR3 sequence is 14 residues long. Germline V CDR1 and CDR2: MGHDK, SYGVNS. In nucleotides, the CDR3 is TGTGCCAGCAGTGAATGGGCGCCTAAGGACGAGCAGTACTTC. It yields the protein CASSEWAPKDEQYF.

V and J are TRBV24-1 and TRBJ1-5; TRBD1 aligns across 8 bases. CDR1 and CDR2 (germline): KGHDR, SFDVKD. CDR3 size: 13 residues. The junction had 0 bases not matched to a gene; V was cut back by 5 bases and J by 4 bases. The CDR3 loop is CATSGTGNQPQHF. The DNA for the CDR3 is TGTGCCACCAGTGGGACAGGGAATCAGCCCCAGCATTTT.

The chain uses TRBV24-1 and TRBJ2-5; 7 bases match TRBD1. The germline gives CDR1 KGHDR, CDR2 SFDVKD. This CDR3 has 15 amino acids. V was pared by 4 bases and J by 0 bases, with 4 bases of the junction left unmatched. The CDR3 DNA sequence: TGTGCCACCAGTGAGGGACAGCTGTACCAAGAGACCCAGTACTTC. Protein product: CATSEGQLYQETQYF.

The chain employs TRBV29-1 and TRBJ2-2; 8 bases match TRBD1. The CDR3 is made up of 15 amino acids. In germline, CDR1 is SQVTM, CDR2 ANQGSEA. The V and J ends lost 4 bases and 6 bases, in that order; junction bases with no gene match: 10. The CDR3 region has the DNA TGCAGCGTTGGCCCCTACAGGGGGGCGGCCGGGGAGCTGTTTTTT. Its protein product is CSVGPYRGAAGELFF.